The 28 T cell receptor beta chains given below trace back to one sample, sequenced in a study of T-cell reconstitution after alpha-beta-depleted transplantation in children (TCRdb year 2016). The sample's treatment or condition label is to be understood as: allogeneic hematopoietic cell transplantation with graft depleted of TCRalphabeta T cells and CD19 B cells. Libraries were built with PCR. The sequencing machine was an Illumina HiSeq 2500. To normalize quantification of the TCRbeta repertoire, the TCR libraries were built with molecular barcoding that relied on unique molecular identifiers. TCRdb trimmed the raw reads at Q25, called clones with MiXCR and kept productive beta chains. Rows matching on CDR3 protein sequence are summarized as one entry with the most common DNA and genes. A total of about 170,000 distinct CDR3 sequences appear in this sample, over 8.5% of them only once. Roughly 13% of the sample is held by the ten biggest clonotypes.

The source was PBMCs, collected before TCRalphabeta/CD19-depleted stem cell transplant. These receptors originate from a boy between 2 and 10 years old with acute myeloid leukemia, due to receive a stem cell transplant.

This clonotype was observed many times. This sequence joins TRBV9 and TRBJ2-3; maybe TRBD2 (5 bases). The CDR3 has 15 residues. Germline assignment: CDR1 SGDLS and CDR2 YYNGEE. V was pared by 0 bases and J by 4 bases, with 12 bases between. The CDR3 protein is CASSVGAGLSDTQYF. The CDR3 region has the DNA TGTGCCAGCAGCGTAGGGGCCGGACTCTCAGATACGCAGTATTTT.

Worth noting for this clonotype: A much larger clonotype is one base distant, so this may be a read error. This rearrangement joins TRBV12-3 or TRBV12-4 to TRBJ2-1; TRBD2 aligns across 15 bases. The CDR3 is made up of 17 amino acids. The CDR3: CASRFGLAGGWGNERFF. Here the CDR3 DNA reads TGTGCCAGCCGCTTCGGACTAGCGGGAGGGTGGGGCAATGAGCGGTTCTTC.

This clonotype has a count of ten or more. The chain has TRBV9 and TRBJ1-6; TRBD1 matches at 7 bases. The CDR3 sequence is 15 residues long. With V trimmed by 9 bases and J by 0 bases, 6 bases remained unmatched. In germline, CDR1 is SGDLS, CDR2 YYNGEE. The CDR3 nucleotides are TGTGCCACTCAACGGGACAGCTCCTATAATTCACCCCTCCACTTT. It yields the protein CATQRDSSYNSPLHF.

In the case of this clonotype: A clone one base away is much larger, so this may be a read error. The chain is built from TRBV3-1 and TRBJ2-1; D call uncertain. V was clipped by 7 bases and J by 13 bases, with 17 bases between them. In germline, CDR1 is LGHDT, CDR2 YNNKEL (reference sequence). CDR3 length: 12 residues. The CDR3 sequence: CASIPNYADQFF. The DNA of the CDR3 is TGTGCCAGCATCCCAAATTACGCCGACCAGTTCTTC.

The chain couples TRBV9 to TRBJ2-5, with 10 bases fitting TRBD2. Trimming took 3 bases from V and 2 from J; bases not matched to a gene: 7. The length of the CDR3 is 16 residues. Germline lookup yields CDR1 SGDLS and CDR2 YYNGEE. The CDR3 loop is CASSAPHSGRQETQYF. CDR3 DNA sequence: TGTGCCAGCAGCGCCCCACATAGCGGGAGGCAAGAGACCCAGTACTTC.

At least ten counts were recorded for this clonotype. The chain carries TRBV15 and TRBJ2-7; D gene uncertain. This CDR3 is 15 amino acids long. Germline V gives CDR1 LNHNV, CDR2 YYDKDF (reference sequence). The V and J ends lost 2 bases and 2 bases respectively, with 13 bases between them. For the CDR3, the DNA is TGTGCCACCAGCAGACCGGCCGAGGCCACCTACGAGCAGTACTTC. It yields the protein CATSRPAEATYEQYF.

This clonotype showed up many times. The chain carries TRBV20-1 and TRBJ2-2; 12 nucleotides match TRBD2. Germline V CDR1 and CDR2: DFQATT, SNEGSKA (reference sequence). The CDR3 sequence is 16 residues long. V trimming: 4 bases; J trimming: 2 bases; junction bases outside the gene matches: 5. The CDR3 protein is CSANLAGGPNTGELFF. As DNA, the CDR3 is TGCAGTGCTAATCTAGCGGGAGGGCCAAACACCGGGGAGCTGTTTTTT.

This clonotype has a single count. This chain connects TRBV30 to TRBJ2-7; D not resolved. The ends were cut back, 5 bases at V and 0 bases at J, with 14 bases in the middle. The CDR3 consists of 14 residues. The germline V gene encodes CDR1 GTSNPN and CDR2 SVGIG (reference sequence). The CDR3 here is CAWGGVLSSYEQYF. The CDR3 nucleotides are TGTGCCTGGGGTGGGGTCTTAAGCTCCTACGAGCAGTACTTC.

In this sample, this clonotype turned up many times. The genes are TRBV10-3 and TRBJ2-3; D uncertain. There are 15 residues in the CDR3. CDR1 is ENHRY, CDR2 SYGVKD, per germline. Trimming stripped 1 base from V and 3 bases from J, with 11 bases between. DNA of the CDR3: TGTGCCATCAGTGAGTTGGGCGCCCTGACAGATACGCAGTATTTT. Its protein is CAISELGALTDTQYF.

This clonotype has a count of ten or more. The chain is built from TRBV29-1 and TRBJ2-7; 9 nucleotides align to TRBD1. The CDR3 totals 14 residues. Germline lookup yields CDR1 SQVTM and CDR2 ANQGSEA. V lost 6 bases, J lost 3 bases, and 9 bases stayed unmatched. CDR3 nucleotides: TGCAGCGTGCGACAGGGGGGAAGGTACTACGAGCAGTACTTC. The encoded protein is CSVRQGGRYYEQYF.

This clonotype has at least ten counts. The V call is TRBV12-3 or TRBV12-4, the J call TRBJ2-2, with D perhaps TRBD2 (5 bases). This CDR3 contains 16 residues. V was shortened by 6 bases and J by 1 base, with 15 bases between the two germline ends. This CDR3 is CASRPDPGKNTGELFF. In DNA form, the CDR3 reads TGTGCCAGCAGACCCGACCCGGGGAAGAACACCGGGGAGCTGTTTTTT.

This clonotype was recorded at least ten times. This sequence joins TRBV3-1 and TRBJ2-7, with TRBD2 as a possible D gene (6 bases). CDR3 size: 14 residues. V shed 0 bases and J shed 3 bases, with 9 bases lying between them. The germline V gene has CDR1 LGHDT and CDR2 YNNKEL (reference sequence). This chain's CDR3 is CASSQEPGVYEQYF. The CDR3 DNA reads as TGTGCCAGCAGCCAAGAACCGGGAGTCTACGAGCAGTACTTC.

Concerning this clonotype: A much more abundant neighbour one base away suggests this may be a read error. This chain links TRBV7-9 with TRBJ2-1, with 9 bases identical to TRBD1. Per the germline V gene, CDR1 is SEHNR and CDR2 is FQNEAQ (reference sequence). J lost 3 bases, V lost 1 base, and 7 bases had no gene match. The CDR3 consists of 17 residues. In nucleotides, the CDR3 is TGTGCCAGCAGCTTAGGGGAGACAGGGGGGGTCTACAATGAGCAGTTCTTC. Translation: CASSLGETGGVYNEQFF.

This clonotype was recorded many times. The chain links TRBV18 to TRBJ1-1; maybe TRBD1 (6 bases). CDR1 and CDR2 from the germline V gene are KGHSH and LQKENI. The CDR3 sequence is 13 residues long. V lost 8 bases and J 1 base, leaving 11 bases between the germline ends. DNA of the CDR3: TGTGCCAGCCAGGCGGGGGCGAACACTGAAGCTTTCTTT. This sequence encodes CASQAGANTEAFF.

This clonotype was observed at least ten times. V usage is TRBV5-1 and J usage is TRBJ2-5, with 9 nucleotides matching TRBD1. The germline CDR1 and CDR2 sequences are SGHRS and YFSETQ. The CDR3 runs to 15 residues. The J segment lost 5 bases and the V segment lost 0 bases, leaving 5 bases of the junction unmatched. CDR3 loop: CASSLGTGVGETQYF. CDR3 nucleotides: TGCGCCAGCAGCTTGGGGACAGGGGTTGGGGAGACCCAGTACTTC.

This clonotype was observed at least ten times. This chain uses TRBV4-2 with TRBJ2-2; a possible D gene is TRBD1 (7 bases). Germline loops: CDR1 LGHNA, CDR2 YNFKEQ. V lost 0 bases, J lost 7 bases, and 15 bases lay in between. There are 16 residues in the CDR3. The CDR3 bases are TGTGCCAGCAGCCAAGACGCAGGGGGGCGTGGCGGGGAGCTGTTTTTT. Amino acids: CASSQDAGGRGGELFF.

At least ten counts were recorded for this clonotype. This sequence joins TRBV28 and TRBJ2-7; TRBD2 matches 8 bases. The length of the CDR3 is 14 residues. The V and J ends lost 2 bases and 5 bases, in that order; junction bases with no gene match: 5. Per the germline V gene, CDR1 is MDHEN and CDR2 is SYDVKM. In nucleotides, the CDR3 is TGTGCCAGCAGTTTAAGCGGGGGTAGACACGAGCAGTACTTC. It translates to CASSLSGGRHEQYF.

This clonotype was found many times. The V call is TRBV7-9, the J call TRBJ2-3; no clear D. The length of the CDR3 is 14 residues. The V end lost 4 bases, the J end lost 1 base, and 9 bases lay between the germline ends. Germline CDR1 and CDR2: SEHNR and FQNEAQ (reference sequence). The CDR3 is CASSSKLRTDTQYF. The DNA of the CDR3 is TGTGCCAGCAGCTCGAAACTCCGCACAGATACGCAGTATTTT.

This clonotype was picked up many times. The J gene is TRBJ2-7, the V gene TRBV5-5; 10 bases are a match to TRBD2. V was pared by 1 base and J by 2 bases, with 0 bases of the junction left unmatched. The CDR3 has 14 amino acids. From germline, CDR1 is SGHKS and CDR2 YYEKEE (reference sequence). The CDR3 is CASSLTSGTYEQYF. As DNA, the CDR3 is TGTGCCAGCAGCTTGACTAGCGGGACCTACGAGCAGTACTTC.

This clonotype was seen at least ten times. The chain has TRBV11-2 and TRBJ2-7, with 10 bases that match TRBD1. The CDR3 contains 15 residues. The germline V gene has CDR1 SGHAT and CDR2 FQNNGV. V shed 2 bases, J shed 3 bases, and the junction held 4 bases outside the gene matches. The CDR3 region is CASSLIGQGGYEQYF. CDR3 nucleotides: TGTGCCAGCAGCTTAATCGGACAGGGGGGCTACGAGCAGTACTTC.

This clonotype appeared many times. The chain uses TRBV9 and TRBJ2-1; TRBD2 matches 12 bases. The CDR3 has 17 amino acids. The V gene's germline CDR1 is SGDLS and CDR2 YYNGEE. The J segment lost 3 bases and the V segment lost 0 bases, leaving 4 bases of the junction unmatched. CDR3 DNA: TGTGCCAGCAGCGTAGCCCTAGCGGGGGGGATCTACAATGAGCAGTTCTTC. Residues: CASSVALAGGIYNEQFF.

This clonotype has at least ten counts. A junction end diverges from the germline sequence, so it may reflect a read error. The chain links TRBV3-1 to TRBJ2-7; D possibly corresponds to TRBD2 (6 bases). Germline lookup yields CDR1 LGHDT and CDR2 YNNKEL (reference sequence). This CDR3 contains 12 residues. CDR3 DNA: TGTGCCAGCAGCCGCGCGGGGTTGGTGAGACACTTC. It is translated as CASSRAGLVRHF.

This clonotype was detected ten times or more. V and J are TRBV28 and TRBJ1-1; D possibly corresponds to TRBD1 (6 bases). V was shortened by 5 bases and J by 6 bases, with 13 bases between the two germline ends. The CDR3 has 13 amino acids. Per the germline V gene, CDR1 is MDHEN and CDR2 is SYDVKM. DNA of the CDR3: TGTGCCAGCAGTGGCGACAGGTTTTCTGAAGCTTTCTTT. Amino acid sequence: CASSGDRFSEAFF.

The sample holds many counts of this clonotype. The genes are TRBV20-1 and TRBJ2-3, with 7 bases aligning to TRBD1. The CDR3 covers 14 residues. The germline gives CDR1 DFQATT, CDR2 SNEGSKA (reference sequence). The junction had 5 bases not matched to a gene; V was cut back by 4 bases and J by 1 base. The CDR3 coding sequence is TGCAGTGCTACCGACAGGGCTGGCACAGATACGCAGTATTTT. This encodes CSATDRAGTDTQYF.

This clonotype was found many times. The CDR3 bases are TGTGCCAGCAGCTGGACAGATACGCAGTATTTT. Translated: CASSWTDTQYF. The chain uses TRBV11-2 and TRBJ2-3; D is uncertain. Germline CDR1 SGHAT, CDR2 FQNNGV. V was pared by 4 bases and J by 3 bases, with 2 bases between. This CDR3 contains 11 residues.

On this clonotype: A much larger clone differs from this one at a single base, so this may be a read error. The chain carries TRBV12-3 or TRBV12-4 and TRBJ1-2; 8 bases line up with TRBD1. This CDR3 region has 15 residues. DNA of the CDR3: TGTGCCAGCAGTTTAGGGGACAGGTCTTTCTATGGCGACACCTTC. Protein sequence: CASSLGDRSFYGDTF.

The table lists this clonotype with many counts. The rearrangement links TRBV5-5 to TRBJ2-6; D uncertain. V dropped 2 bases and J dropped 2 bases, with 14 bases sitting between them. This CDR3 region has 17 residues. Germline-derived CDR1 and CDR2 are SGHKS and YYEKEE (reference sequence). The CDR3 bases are TGTGCCAGCAGCTTTGACCCGATTGGAGCTGGGGCCAACGTCCTGACTTTC. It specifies CASSFDPIGAGANVLTF.

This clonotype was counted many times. CDR3 sequence: CASSDRDRDGYTF. The CDR3 DNA is TGTGCCAGCAGCGACCGGGATCGAGATGGCTACACCTTC. The rearrangement uses TRBV3-1 and TRBJ1-2, with D uncertain. V was pared by 5 bases and J by 6 bases, with 13 bases between. The CDR3 sequence is 13 residues long. Germline V gene lookup returns CDR1 LGHDT and CDR2 YNNKEL (reference sequence).